These T cell receptor beta chains were read from a single sample in a study of CD8 T cells in Susac syndrome. In TCRdb, the immunoSEQ multiplex PCR reads were re-called with MiXCR into one record per CDR3 protein. Among about 180,000 distinct CDR3 sequences listed, about 93% were seen once. The material sequenced was CD4+ T cells from PBMCs. The receptors stem from a human donor with Susac syndrome. Each CDR3 is given with its conserved first and last residue. The D gene is left open where the match is weak. Not every row has a clone size; where given, it reads once, few, many or a size class.

V,J,D,length,size,DNA,CDR3
TRBV6-5,TRBJ2-1,-,13,-,TGTGCCAGCAGTTATGGGGAACTCAATGAGCAGTTCTTC,CASSYGELNEQFF
TRBV20-1,TRBJ2-1,-,18,-,TGCAGTGCTAGAGTCCAGCCAGGTCTGGGTGGGTACTACAATGAGCAGTTCTTC,CSARVQPGLGGYYNEQFF
TRBV4-1,TRBJ2-4,TRBD2,18,-,TGCGCCAGCAGCCAATTGGCGGGAGCAGCCCGAGCCAAAAACATTCAGTACTTC,CASSQLAGAARAKNIQYF
TRBV7-2,TRBJ2-7,-,12,-,TGTGCCAGCAGCTTGAGGGGTGAGACCAGGTACTTC,CASSLRGETRYF
TRBV2,TRBJ2-2,TRBD2,15,-,TGTGCCAGCAGGGCAGCGGGAGCAAACACCGGGGAGCTGTTTTTT,CASRAAGANTGELFF
TRBV20-1,TRBJ1-6,-,15,-,TGCAGTGCCTCGCTTGACCCGCTGGGGGGTTCACCCCTCCACTTT,CSASLDPLGGSPLHF
TRBV7-9,TRBJ1-1,TRBD1,15,-,TGTGCCAGCAACCCAATAATGACAGGGGATACTGAAGCTTTCTTT,CASNPIMTGDTEAFF
TRBV27,TRBJ2-3,-,15,-,TGTGCCAGCAGTTTGGGAACCCCCCGCACAGATACGCAGTATTTT,CASSLGTPRTDTQYF
TRBV19,TRBJ2-2,-,14,-,TGTGCCAGTAAGGGACGGAGAAACACCGGGGAGCTGTTTTTT,CASKGRRNTGELFF
TRBV28,TRBJ2-6,-,13,-,TGTGCCAGCAGGACGGCCGGGGCCAACGTCCTGACTTTC,CASRTAGANVLTF
TRBV7-2,TRBJ2-1,-,14,-,TGTGCCAGCAGCTTTTTATCTAGCAGTAATGAGCAGTTCTTC,CASSFLSSSNEQFF
TRBV20-1,TRBJ2-3,TRBD2,15,-,TGCAGTGCCCGAGTGGCGGGAGTTCGGGAGGGTACGCAGTATTTT,CSARVAGVREGTQYF
TRBV28,TRBJ1-4,-,13,-,TGTGCCAGCATACAAACGGGGGACGAAAAACTGTTTTTT,CASIQTGDEKLFF
TRBV20-1,TRBJ1-5,-,12,-,TGCAGTGCTAGATCCGGGAATCAGCCCCAGCATTTT,CSARSGNQPQHF
TRBV20-1,TRBJ2-5,TRBD2,12,-,TGCAGTGCTAGGACTAGCGATGAGACCCAGTACTTC,CSARTSDETQYF
TRBV20-1,TRBJ2-7,TRBD2,15,-,TGCAGTGCTAGAACCCCGGGACTACCAGACTACGAGCAGTACTTC,CSARTPGLPDYEQYF
TRBV20-1,TRBJ2-1,TRBD2,13,-,TGCAGTGCCCGGACTAGCGGGAGAGATGAGCAGTTCTTC,CSARTSGRDEQFF
TRBV20-1,TRBJ2-1,-,11,-,TGCAGTGCTAGCCCTAACAATGAGCAGTTCTTC,CSASPNNEQFF
TRBV7-2,TRBJ1-1,-,13,-,TGTGCCAGCAGCTTGGTTCCGAACACTGAAGCTTTCTTT,CASSLVPNTEAFF
TRBV20-1,TRBJ2-1,TRBD2,13,-,TGCAGTGCCCCCCCCGGGGGGGGTAGAGAGCAGTTCTTC,CSAPPGGGREQFF
TRBV13,TRBJ2-1,-,18,-,TGTGCCAGCAGCTTAACGGCCCAGAAAGGTCAAGGCTACAATGAGCAGTTCTTC,CASSLTAQKGQGYNEQFF
TRBV27,TRBJ2-7,TRBD2,16,-,TGTGCCAGTAGTGATGCGCCATGGACTAGCGCTTACGAGCAGTACTTC,CASSDAPWTSAYEQYF
TRBV2,TRBJ1-3,-,13,-,TGTGCCAGCAGAGAAAGCTCTGGAAACACCATATATTTT,CASRESSGNTIYF
TRBV7-9,TRBJ2-4,-,15,-,TGTGCCAGCAGCTTAGCTAGCGGAGGCAAAAACATTCAGTACTTC,CASSLASGGKNIQYF
TRBV5-1,TRBJ2-5,TRBD1,15,once,TGCGCCAGCAGCCCCCGGACAGGGGAGCAAGAGACCCAGTACTTC,CASSPRTGEQETQYF
TRBV4-1,TRBJ1-2,TRBD1,12,few,TGCGCCAGCAGCCCGACAGGGTATGGCTACACCTTC,CASSPTGYGYTF
TRBV4-3,TRBJ2-7,TRBD2,18,-,TGCGCCAGCACCAAGGAGCTGGGGGGAGCGCGGGGGACCTACGAGCAGTACTTC,CASTKELGGARGTYEQYF
TRBV20-1,TRBJ2-3,TRBD2,14,-,TGCAGTGTGGGACTAGCGGGGTTCACAGATACGCAGTATTTT,CSVGLAGFTDTQYF
TRBV29-1,TRBJ2-3,-,13,once,TGCAGCGTTGAATGGGCCACAACAGATACGCAGTATTTT,CSVEWATTDTQYF
TRBV7-2,TRBJ2-7,-,16,once,TGTGCCAGCAGCCCACGGGGACTGGGAAGCTCCTACGAGCAGTACTTC,CASSPRGLGSSYEQYF
TRBV5-1,TRBJ2-1,-,16,-,TGCGCCAGCAGCTTGGGCGGGGTAGGGGACTACAATGAGCAGTTCTTC,CASSLGGVGDYNEQFF
TRBV7-9,TRBJ2-6,-,15,-,TGTGCCAGCAGCTTTACGAGCTCTGGGGCCAACGTCCTGACTTTC,CASSFTSSGANVLTF
TRBV4-2,TRBJ1-6,-,15,-,TGTGCCAGCGGCACCAGGGAAGGTTATAATTCACCCCTCCACTTT,CASGTREGYNSPLHF
TRBV5-4,TRBJ2-1,TRBD1,15,-,TGTGCCAGCAGTCCAGGGGGCGCAGAATTGAATGAGCAGTTCTTC,CASSPGGAELNEQFF
TRBV4-1,TRBJ1-2,-,17,-,TGCGCCAGCAGCCCCTCGGCAGGGGATCAAATTCCCTATGGCTACACCTTC,CASSPSAGDQIPYGYTF
TRBV20-1,TRBJ2-7,TRBD2,16,-,TGCAGTGCTAGAGACGCCCTAGCGGCGTGGGGGGACGAGCAGTACTTC,CSARDALAAWGDEQYF
TRBV20-1,TRBJ1-1,TRBD1,16,-,TGCAGTGCTAGAGATTTTAGGGGGCCTAGGGACACTGAAGCTTTCTTT,CSARDFRGPRDTEAFF
TRBV18,TRBJ1-5,-,16,-,TGTGCCAGCTCACCGCCCGGTTGGGAATTGGATCAGCCCCAGCATTTT,CASSPPGWELDQPQHF
TRBV7-8,TRBJ2-7,TRBD2,15,-,TGTGCCAGCAGCTTGCTAGCGGGACCTTCCTACGAGCAGTACTTC,CASSLLAGPSYEQYF
TRBV12-3/TRBV12-4,TRBJ2-1,-,16,-,TGTGCCAGCTCCCCGGTGCTTTCGGCTAGTGTAAATGAGCAGTTCTTC,CASSPVLSASVNEQFF
TRBV4-1,TRBJ2-5,-,14,once,TGCGCCAGCAGTGCAAAGGGGATCCAAGAGACCCAGTACTTC,CASSAKGIQETQYF
TRBV20-1,TRBJ1-2,-,18,-,TGCAGTGCTAGAGATAGGAAGGAGATAATTAGCCCTAACTATGGCTACACCTTC,CSARDRKEIISPNYGYTF
TRBV7-2,TRBJ2-5,-,11,-,TGTGCCAGCAGTCGGGGGGAGACCCAGTACTTC,CASSRGETQYF
TRBV28,TRBJ2-1,TRBD2,18,once,TGTGCCAGCAGTTTAATTGGCTTTGTTAGCGGGGACTACAATGAGCAGTTCTTC,CASSLIGFVSGDYNEQFF